This TCR beta chain was identified during a study of T cells after yellow fever vaccination. Across the study: With SMART-Seq v4 Ultra Low Input, the fractions containing low cell numbers were prepared. Study outcomes and limitations: Reappearance after the booster was observed for most primary-vaccination clones (roughly 96% CD4, just over 85% CD8).

The CDR3 covers 13 residues. The junction had 8 bases not matched to a gene; V was cut back by 6 bases and J by 8 bases. Germline V gene data show CDR1 as SEHNR and CDR2 as FQNEAQ (reference sequence). A universal primer site and UMIs were added as TCR cDNA was made by 5'RACE template switching. TCRdb redid the calling of the 5' RACE reads with MiXCR, one entry per CDR3 protein. This sample has about 130,000 distinct CDR3 sequences, with around 7.4% found just once. This clonotype was seen repeatedly, ten times or more. Its antigen is unidentified. The source material was CD4+ T cells sorted from PBMCs, sampled 10 to 11 days after the first yellow fever vaccination. The chain employs TRBV7-9 and TRBJ1-2; 8 nucleotides agree with TRBD1. This clonotype originated in a man between 18 and 29 years old who received the YFV17D yellow fever vaccine. This CDR3 reads CASSSTGDGGYTF. In DNA form, the CDR3 reads TGTGCCAGCAGTTCGACAGGGGACGGAGGCTACACCTTC.